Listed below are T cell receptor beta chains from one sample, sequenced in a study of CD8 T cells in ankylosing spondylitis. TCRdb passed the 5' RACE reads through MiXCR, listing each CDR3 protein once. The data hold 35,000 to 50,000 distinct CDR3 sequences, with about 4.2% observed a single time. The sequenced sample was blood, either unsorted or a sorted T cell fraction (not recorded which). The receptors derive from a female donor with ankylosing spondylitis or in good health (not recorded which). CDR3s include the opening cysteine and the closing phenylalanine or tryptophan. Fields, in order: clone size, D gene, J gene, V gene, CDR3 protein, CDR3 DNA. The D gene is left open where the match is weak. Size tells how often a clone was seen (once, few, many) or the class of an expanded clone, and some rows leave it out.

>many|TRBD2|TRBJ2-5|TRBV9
CASSVGWSGAETQYF
TGTGCCAGCAGCGTAGGATGGAGCGGGGCGGAGACCCAGTACTTC
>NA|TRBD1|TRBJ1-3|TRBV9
CASSVYDRAPGNTIYF
TGTGCCAGCAGCGTATACGACAGGGCCCCTGGAAACACCATATATTTT
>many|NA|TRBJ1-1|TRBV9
CASSSQRTTENTEAFF
TGTGCCAGCAGCTCCCAGCGAACGACAGAGAACACTGAAGCTTTCTTT
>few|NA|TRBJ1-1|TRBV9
CASSVVGRPFGTEAFF
TGTGCCAGCAGCGTAGTAGGGCGGCCCTTTGGGACTGAAGCTTTCTTT
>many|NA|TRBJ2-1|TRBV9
CASSVGMKNNEQFF
TGTGCCAGCAGCGTAGGGATGAAGAACAATGAGCAGTTCTTC
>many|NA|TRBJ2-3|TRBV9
CASSNAGADTDTQYF
TGTGCCAGCAGCAACGCCGGGGCCGACACAGATACGCAGTATTTT
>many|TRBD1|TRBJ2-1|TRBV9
CASSALTGGNEQFF
TGTGCCAGCAGCGCTCTGACAGGGGGCAATGAGCAGTTCTTC
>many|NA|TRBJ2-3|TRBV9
CASSADGGTDTQYF
TGTGCCAGCAGCGCAGATGGGGGTACAGATACGCAGTATTTT
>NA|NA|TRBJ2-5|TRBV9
CASNHGTVKETQYF
TGTGCCAGCAATCACGGGACGGTGAAAGAGACCCAGTACTTC
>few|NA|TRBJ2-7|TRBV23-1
CASSQSSPRDTSYEQYF
TGCGCCAGCAGTCAATCCTCGCCGAGAGACACCTCCTACGAGCAGTACTTC
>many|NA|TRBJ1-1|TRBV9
CASSGDQNTEAFF
TGTGCCAGCAGCGGGGATCAGAACACTGAAGCTTTCTTT
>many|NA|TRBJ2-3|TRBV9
CASSVKVGGTDTQYF
TGTGCCAGCAGCGTCAAAGTGGGGGGCACAGATACGCAGTATTTT
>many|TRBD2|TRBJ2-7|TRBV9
CASSPRLANSYEQYF
TGTGCCAGCAGCCCCCGACTAGCGAACTCCTACGAGCAGTACTTC
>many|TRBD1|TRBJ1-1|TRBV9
CASSPLVGTGNTEAFF
TGTGCCAGCAGCCCTCTTGTCGGGACAGGGAACACTGAAGCTTTCTTT
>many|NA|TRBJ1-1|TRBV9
CASSVGGLDRDLWNTEAFF
TGTGCCAGCAGCGTAGGGGGCCTAGACCGGGACTTATGGAACACTGAAGCTTTCTTT
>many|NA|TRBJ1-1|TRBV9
CASSVEGWALEAFF
TGTGCCAGCAGCGTAGAAGGCTGGGCGCTTGAAGCTTTCTTT
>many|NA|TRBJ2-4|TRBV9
CASSVGPGGKNIQYF
TGTGCCAGCAGCGTAGGGCCTGGGGGCAAAAACATTCAGTACTTC
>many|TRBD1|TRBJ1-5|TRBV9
CASSVGQGRNQPQHF
TGTGCCAGCAGCGTAGGACAGGGCCGCAATCAGCCCCAGCATTTT
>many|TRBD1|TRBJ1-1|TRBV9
CASSLSGTGAGNTEAFF
TGTGCCAGCAGCCTATCAGGGACAGGGGCAGGGAACACTGAAGCTTTCTTT
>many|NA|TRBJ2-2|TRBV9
CASSVGQGIAGELFF
TGTGCCAGCAGCGTGGGGCAGGGGATCGCCGGGGAGCTGTTTTTT
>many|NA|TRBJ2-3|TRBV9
CASSGARDEVTDTQYF
TGTGCCAGCAGCGGTGCAAGGGATGAGGTCACAGATACGCAGTATTTT
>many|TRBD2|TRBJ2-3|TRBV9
CASSPGLAGHTQYF
TGTGCCAGCAGCCCAGGACTAGCGGGGCATACGCAGTATTTT
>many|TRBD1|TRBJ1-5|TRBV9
CASSVGQGYNQPQHF
TGTGCCAGCAGCGTAGGACAGGGCTACAATCAGCCCCAGCATTTT
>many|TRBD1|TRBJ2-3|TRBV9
CASSVGTGDSDTQYF
TGTGCCAGCAGCGTAGGGACAGGGGACTCAGATACGCAGTATTTT
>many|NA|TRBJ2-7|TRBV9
CASSSGQGGVYEQYF
TGTGCCAGCAGCTCCGGACAGGGAGGGGTCTACGAGCAGTACTTC
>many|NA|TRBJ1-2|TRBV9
CASSGRGSGTDYGYTF
TGTGCCAGCAGCGGAAGAGGGAGTGGTACAGACTATGGCTACACCTTC
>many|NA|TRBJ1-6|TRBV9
CASSVGQSFDSPLHF
TGTGCCAGCAGCGTAGGACAGAGCTTCGACTCACCCCTCCACTTT